This T cell receptor (beta chain) derives from a study of blood T cell repertoires in COVID-19. Study in general: Italy, Spain and the United States were the sources of the convalescent and acute COVID-19 samples.

Germline CDR1 MDHEN, CDR2 SYDVKM. The length of the CDR3 is 12 residues. V gave up 10 bases and J gave up 6 bases, with 10 bases separating them. Original processing notes: Amplification from reference gene primers served as the basis for estimated nucleated cell counts. Generated by immunoSEQ multiplex PCR, the TCRdb table keeps only in-frame clones and is missing some. D and trimming come from the DNA, and the V and J calls and clone size come from that table. The sample holds fewer than 65,000 clones, 91% seen once. This sequence was found in a woman between 55 and 75 years old with active or convalescent COVID-19. The sample was peripheral blood. The chain recombines TRBV28 with TRBJ1-6; a possible D gene is TRBD1 (6 bases). The CDR3 DNA is TGTGCCACCGGACAGTCTAATTCACCCCTCCACTTT. It translates to CATGQSNSPLHF.